This TCR beta chain was observed in a study of shared clonotypes between healthy human individuals. In the case of this clone: Its antigen is currently unknown.

General study findings and limits: On the whole, naive subsets had larger estimated richness than memory subsets had.

CDR1 is MDHEN and CDR2 is SYDVKM in the germline V gene. V lost 4 bases, J lost 5 bases, and 11 bases lay in between. The CDR3 length is 13 residues. The table came from immunoSEQ multiplex PCR; TCRdb's copy has only in-frame clones and leaves some out. The sample lists roughly 2.5 million clones, more than 90% seen once, with roughly 0.13% in the top ten. A split of CD4+ cells into CD45RA+ naive and CD45RA-negative memory subsets was performed. The chain is built from TRBV28 and TRBJ2-5, with D perhaps TRBD1 (6 bases). The material sequenced was naive CD4+ T cells sorted from blood. Noted subset: CD45RA+ positively selected. This clonotype was sampled from a man in his late teens or twenties in good health. The CDR3 loop reads CASSWGPRETQYF. Here the CDR3 DNA reads TGTGCCAGCAGTTGGGGGCCTAGGGAGACCCAGTACTTC.